Following are 18 T cell receptor beta chains from one sample sequenced in a study of cytomegalovirus exposure and HLA in healthy donors. The PCR employed 60 Vbeta primers together with 13 Jbeta primers. Repertoires were generated with immunoSEQ multiplex PCR, while TCRdb's copy carries only in-frame clones and drops some. The table shows approximately 160,000 clones, with 81% occurring only once. The sequencing input was PBMCs. These receptors were taken from a man aged 50 to 60 in good health and CMV-seropositive.

This clone occurred a few times. The rearrangement joins TRBV23-1 to TRBJ2-7; no definite D call. TRBV23-1 carries the ORF label, with uncertain function. CDR3 length equals 16 residues. The ends were cut back, 2 bases at V and 2 bases at J, with 16 bases in the middle. The CDR3 here is CASSQPSRPCTYEQYF. The CDR3 region has the DNA TGCGCCAGCAGTCAACCGAGCCGTCCCTGCACCTACGAGCAGTACTTC.

This clone was seen more than once but under ten times. V is TRBV18 and J is TRBJ2-7; weak D call: TRBD1 (6 bases). The V gene's germline CDR1 is KGHSH and CDR2 LQKENI. The CDR3 loop spans 14 amino acids. Trimming took off 4 bases at V and 1 base at J, with 11 bases between the two ends. This CDR3 is CASSRDRTSYEQYF. CDR3 sequence (DNA): TGTGCCAGCTCACGCGACAGGACTTCCTACGAGCAGTACTTC.

This chain joins TRBV6-6 and TRBJ1-1, with D unclear. Germline CDR1 MNHNY, CDR2 SVGAGI (reference sequence). Trimming took 5 bases from V and 4 from J, leaving 8 bases between them. The CDR3 totals 12 residues. The CDR3 sequence: CASSATGTEAFF. For the CDR3, the DNA is TGTGCCAGCAGTGCCACTGGCACTGAAGCTTTCTTT.

The chain combines TRBV27 with TRBJ2-5; 8 bases match TRBD1. The J call may not be correct, given that the DNA end is closer to TRBJ2-7. This CDR3 contains 16 residues. CDR1 MNHEY and CDR2 SMNVEV come from the germline V gene (reference sequence). The CDR3 protein is CASSLSGQGRTYEQYF. The CDR3, as DNA: TGTGCCAGCAGTTTATCCGGACAGGGTAGAACCTACGAGCAGTACTTC.

The chain is built from TRBV18 and TRBJ2-5; possible D gene TRBD2, 6 bases. The germline CDR1 and CDR2 sequences are KGHSH and LQKENI. Trimming pared 5 bases from V and 4 bases from J, leaving 23 bases between. This CDR3 spans 17 amino acids. Here the CDR3 reads CASSDSSTGGLVETQYF. DNA for the CDR3: TGTGCCAGCTCAGATTCCTCTACCGGGGGTCTTGTAGAGACCCAGTACTTC.

The V call is TRBV7-3, the J call TRBJ1-6; D unresolved. Germline V CDR1 and CDR2: SGHTA, FQGTGA. V shed 8 bases and J shed 9 bases, with 20 bases lying between them. The CDR3 length is 15 residues. This chain's CDR3 is CASALTGSGVSPLHF. The CDR3 DNA reads as TGTGCCAGCGCATTAACGGGGAGCGGGGTTTCACCCCTCCACTTT.

The chain couples TRBV5-1 to TRBJ2-3; the D is unclear. V was cut by 1 base and J by 1 base, with 10 bases left in between. The CDR3 has 15 amino acids. Per germline, CDR1 SGHRS and CDR2 YFSETQ. The CDR3 DNA reads as TGCGCCAGCAGCTTGCAGACGGGTCGCACAGATACGCAGTATTTT. Protein product: CASSLQTGRTDTQYF. The full variable domain, its missing parts supplied by reference TRBV5-1 and TRBJ2-3, is KAGVTQTPRYLIKTRGQQVTLSCSPISGHRSVSWYQQTPGQGLQFLFEYFSETQRNKGNFPGRFSGRQFSNSRSEMNVSTLELGDSALYLCASSLQTGRTDTQYFGPGTRLTVL.

The chain joins TRBV9 to TRBJ1-6; maybe TRBD1 (6 bases). In germline, CDR1 is SGDLS, CDR2 YYNGEE. The CDR3 is 17 residues long. Trimming removed 0 bases from V and 2 bases from J, with 12 bases in between. The CDR3 sequence: CASSVAGQSAYNSPLHF. Here the CDR3 DNA reads TGTGCCAGCAGCGTAGCTGGACAGAGCGCCTATAATTCACCCCTCCACTTT.

The genes are TRBV7-6 and TRBJ1-2; TRBD1 agrees at 12 bases. The CDR3 sequence is 15 residues long. V shed 2 bases and J 7 bases; nucleotides not matched to a gene: 5. Germline V gene data show CDR1 as SGHVS and CDR2 as FNYEAQ. The chain's CDR3 is CASSLPGQGAGGYTF. DNA for the CDR3: TGTGCCAGCAGCTTACCGGGACAGGGGGCAGGTGGCTACACCTTC.

The chain has TRBV7-2 and TRBJ2-7; 7 nucleotides line up with TRBD2. With V trimmed by 1 base and J by 0 bases, 3 bases remained unmatched. The length of the CDR3 is 15 residues. CDR1 and CDR2 (germline): SGHTA, FQGNSA. CDR3 sequence reads: CASSLGASGSYEQYF. CDR3 nucleotides: TGTGCCAGCAGCTTAGGCGCTAGCGGCTCCTACGAGCAGTACTTC.

The V call is TRBV11-2, the J call TRBJ2-7, with a possible D match to TRBD1 (6 bases). Trimming removed 1 base at V and 1 base at J, with 11 bases between. The CDR3 consists of 15 residues. Germline CDR1 SGHAT, CDR2 FQNNGV. In DNA form, the CDR3 reads TGTGCCAGCAGCTTAGGAGCAGGGGAGTCCTACGAGCAGTACTTC. Translating gives CASSLGAGESYEQYF.

The CDR3 here is CASSLSRTGPETQYF. In nucleotides, the CDR3 is TGTGCCAGCAGCTTAAGCAGGACAGGCCCGGAGACCCAGTACTTC. J is TRBJ2-5 and V is TRBV7-3, with 7 bases that match TRBD1. The CDR3 sequence is 15 residues long. V shed 1 base, J shed 5 bases, and the junction held 7 bases outside the gene matches. From germline, CDR1 is SGHTA and CDR2 FQGTGA.

The chain combines TRBV7-6 with TRBJ2-7; 12 bases match TRBD2. With 4 bases clipped from V and 3 bases from J, the junction kept 4 bases outside the gene matches. CDR3 size: 15 residues. CDR1 and CDR2 from the germline V gene are SGHVS and FNYEAQ. CDR3 residues: CASSSRLAGVYEQYF. CDR3 nucleotide sequence: TGTGCCAGCAGCTCCCGACTAGCGGGAGTCTACGAGCAGTACTTC.

The chain uses TRBV30 and TRBJ2-1, with 10 bases that match TRBD2. V shed 2 bases, J shed 4 bases, and the junction held 5 bases outside the gene matches. CDR3 length: 15 amino acids. Germline V CDR1 and CDR2: GTSNPN, SVGIG (reference sequence). CDR3 protein: CAWSPGTSVYNEQFF. CDR3 DNA sequence: TGTGCCTGGAGTCCAGGGACTAGCGTGTACAATGAGCAGTTCTTC.

The chain links TRBV11-2 to TRBJ2-3; the match to TRBD2 covers 10 bases. This CDR3 comprises 16 residues. Germline lookup yields CDR1 SGHAT and CDR2 FQNNGV. J was trimmed by 5 bases and V by 5 bases; bases with no gene match: 10. CDR3 coding DNA: TGTGCCAGCAGCCCGGCTAGCGGGGGTTATGTAGATACGCAGTATTTT. It codes for CASSPASGGYVDTQYF.

The CDR3 DNA reads TGTGCCAGCAGCCGCGGGGGGCTGAACACTGAAGCTTTCTTT. This codes for CASSRGGLNTEAFF. V and J are TRBV28 and TRBJ1-1; D perhaps matches TRBD1 (6 bases). Trimming left V 6 bases short and J 0 bases short, with 11 bases between. Germline V gene sequence: CDR1 MDHEN, CDR2 SYDVKM. The CDR3 runs to 14 residues.

The chain recombines TRBV29-1 with TRBJ1-2, with unresolved D. This CDR3 contains 11 residues. The V and J ends lost 4 bases and 6 bases respectively, with 9 bases between them. CDR1 and CDR2 from the germline V gene are SQVTM and ANQGSEA. CDR3 loop: CSVGGPNGYTF. CDR3 bases: TGCAGCGTTGGAGGGCCCAATGGCTACACCTTC.

The chain uses TRBV6-1 and TRBJ2-7; TRBD2 agrees at 12 bases. Trimming removed 1 base from V and 7 bases from J; junction bases left unmatched: 5. The V gene's germline CDR1 is MNHNS and CDR2 SASEGT. This CDR3 region has 15 residues. CDR3 bases: TGTGCCAGCAGTGAAGAACTAGCGGGGGGCGAGGAGCAGTACTTC. This encodes CASSEELAGGEEQYF.